The table lists the clone carrying this TCR beta chain with a few counts. No antigen is known for it. There are 13 residues in the CDR3. V was pared by 3 bases and J by 9 bases, with 6 bases of the junction left unmatched. The germline gives CDR1 KGHDR, CDR2 SFDVKD. The data are from a study of T cell repertoires in cytomegalovirus infection. Study as a whole: Indications of both CMV infection and matching HLA type were provided by public TCR beta signatures. General study results and limits: Identification of carriers of CMV plus the relevant HLA was performed using cumulative public TCR beta family frequency.

MiXCR, applied by TCRdb to the reads, yields one record per CDR3 protein. The data hold about 570,000 distinct CDR3 sequences, with about 40% observed a single time. This TCR was recovered from a human donor in good health (CMV status not recorded). Some clones in this sample may be carry-over from other donors' samples. The rearrangement joins TRBV24-1 to TRBJ1-1; TRBD1 matches 7 bases. The sequencing here drew on cultured PBMCs, taken from culture after CMV antigen stimulation. Here the CDR3 reads CATSDATGTKAFF. In nucleotides, the CDR3 is TGTGCCACCAGTGATGCGACAGGGACAAAAGCTTTCTTT.